A selection of T cell receptor beta chains follows, all from one sample in a study of Tregs in tolerant kidney transplant recipients. Sequencing used immunoSEQ multiplex PCR; TCRdb keeps in-frame clones, though not all of them. The sample contains 85,000 to 95,000 clones, roughly nine tenths of which appear only once. The material sequenced was CD8+ T cells from blood. All receptors derive from a human donor in good health. Each CDR3 is given with its conserved first and last residue. The order of the fields is CDR3 protein, V gene, CDR3 length, J gene.

CDR3: CASSSSLVVHEQYF
V: TRBV25-1
length: 14
J: TRBJ2-7

CDR3: CAGRGPSYEQYF
V: TRBV30
length: 12
J: TRBJ2-7

CDR3: CASSQDVPTGYTF
V: TRBV4-1
length: 13
J: TRBJ1-2

CDR3: CASSQLAGGGDTQYF
V: TRBV6-4
length: 15
J: TRBJ2-3

CDR3: CASSLIGTAGTDTQYF
V: TRBV7-9
length: 16
J: TRBJ2-3

CDR3: CAWSSTDRGREETQYF
V: TRBV30
length: 16
J: TRBJ2-5

CDR3: CASSDPSGHTSTDTQYF
V: TRBV5-4
length: 17
J: TRBJ2-3

CDR3: CASGLQGIQPQHF
V: TRBV12-5
length: 13
J: TRBJ1-5

CDR3: CASSRYAGSYNEQFF
V: TRBV4-1
length: 15
J: TRBJ2-1

CDR3: CASSPRTGRNTIYF
V: TRBV7-9
length: 14
J: TRBJ1-3

CDR3: CASSQDQGQETQYF
V: TRBV4-1
length: 14
J: TRBJ2-5

CDR3: CASRVTDTQYF
V: TRBV27
length: 11
J: TRBJ2-3

CDR3: CASNRWGAENGELFF
V: TRBV6-6
length: 15
J: TRBJ2-2

CDR3: CASSQFTAWASGFYSYNEQFF
V: TRBV4-1
length: 21
J: TRBJ2-1

CDR3: CASSPTSGGMETQYF
V: TRBV7-9
length: 15
J: TRBJ2-5

CDR3: CASSQQDSIPRGGELFF
V: TRBV14
length: 17
J: TRBJ2-2

CDR3: CASRRTSGVTDTQYF
V: TRBV12-2
length: 15
J: TRBJ2-3

CDR3: CASSLEASRGFYNEQFF
V: TRBV5-1
length: 17
J: TRBJ2-1

CDR3: CASSIGTGGTQYF
V: TRBV19
length: 13
J: TRBJ2-5

CDR3: CASSPDGQGFYQPQHF
V: TRBV7-9
length: 16
J: TRBJ1-5

CDR3: CASSEPEDRREVSNQPQHF
V: TRBV2
length: 19
J: TRBJ1-5

CDR3: CASSLLQGSYGNTIYF
V: TRBV14
length: 16
J: TRBJ1-3

CDR3: CASSSRGWNTEAFF
V: TRBV5-4
length: 14
J: TRBJ1-1

CDR3: CASSSSREAFF
V: TRBV13
length: 11
J: TRBJ1-1

CDR3: CASSLGGFQGPSYEQYF
V: TRBV5-1
length: 17
J: TRBJ2-7

CDR3: CASSQDWREGIGELFF
V: TRBV4-2
length: 16
J: TRBJ2-2

CDR3: CASSLYGSDEQFF
V: TRBV7-9
length: 13
J: TRBJ2-1

CDR3: CAISESARFGNTIYF
V: TRBV10-3
length: 15
J: TRBJ1-3

CDR3: CASSLWTSSTEQYF
V: TRBV5-8
length: 14
J: TRBJ2-7

CDR3: CASSLGGFGYTF
V: TRBV6-5
length: 12
J: TRBJ1-2

CDR3: CASSLLLAGGTDTQYF
V: TRBV27
length: 16
J: TRBJ2-3

CDR3: CASSGLAGGTEQYF
V: TRBV4-1
length: 14
J: TRBJ2-7

CDR3: CASTPRGFTEAFF
V: TRBV14
length: 13
J: TRBJ1-1

CDR3: CASSLDGQNSNQPQHF
V: TRBV5-5
length: 16
J: TRBJ1-5

CDR3: CASSVHGTGVTYEQYF
V: TRBV19
length: 16
J: TRBJ2-7

CDR3: CASSGTSGGPYEQYF
V: TRBV2
length: 15
J: TRBJ2-7

CDR3: CSVQPGDRGRSSATF
V: TRBV29-1
length: 15
J: TRBJ1-2

CDR3: CSVEDSKRNYGYTF
V: TRBV29-1
length: 14
J: TRBJ1-2

CDR3: CASSSGTLGSEKLFF
V: TRBV27
length: 15
J: TRBJ1-4

CDR3: CSVERAQETQYF
V: TRBV29-1
length: 12
J: TRBJ2-5

CDR3: CASSYSGGRAGEQFF
V: TRBV6-6
length: 15
J: TRBJ2-1

CDR3: CASSQVPRRAEWGYGYTF
V: TRBV4-1
length: 18
J: TRBJ1-2

CDR3: CASSRDISRRAFF
V: TRBV7-9
length: 13
J: TRBJ1-1

CDR3: CVGGQHTEAFF
V: TRBV10-1
length: 11
J: TRBJ1-1

CDR3: CASSLTSGGYNEQFF
V: TRBV7-8
length: 15
J: TRBJ2-1

CDR3: CASSLEGQGLYEQYF
V: TRBV27
length: 15
J: TRBJ2-7

CDR3: CASTSGDGANVLTF
V: TRBV13
length: 14
J: TRBJ2-6

CDR3: CASSFKAGGPLETQYF
V: TRBV7-7
length: 16
J: TRBJ2-5

CDR3: CASSILVTGSTDTQYF
V: TRBV19
length: 16
J: TRBJ2-3

CDR3: CASSFRGGGYNEQFF
V: TRBV27
length: 15
J: TRBJ2-1